The present entry profiles one T cell receptor beta chain with its context. This clonotype was observed a few times. What antigen it recognizes has not been identified. No base-level quality is on record; no much larger clone is a single base apart. From its cysteine to its phenylalanine, the CDR3 spans 15 amino acids. Just CDR3 DNA is preserved here, 45 bases in frame from base 1. V loses 1 base of germline sequence and J loses 6 bases, and the interval between the two ends is 13 bases. Sequencing took place on an Illumina HiSeq 1500. The public reads were reprocessed in TCRdb via fastp at Q25 and MiXCR, keeping in-frame beta chains. Each record represents a unique CDR3 protein, reported with the most common genes and DNA among its rows. The sample records about 890,000 distinct CDR3 sequences, around 32% of which are singletons. The top ten constitute more than 12% of the sample. The data were obtained in a study of T cell repertoires in cytomegalovirus infection (dated by TCRdb to about 2019). With respect to the entire study: Recently identified HLA-C-restricted CMV epitopes, whose presentation resists viral immunomodulation, were targeted by peptide stimulations together with well-studied HLA-B-restricted epitopes. Donor HLA type was relevant to the analysis, as public TCR beta signatures indicated carriage of CMV infection together with the matching HLA type.

The treatment or condition label on this specimen signifies: in vitro stimulation with specific CMV peptide epitopes to enrich CMV-specific T cells. General study outcomes and caveats: Cumulative frequency of public TCR beta family members discriminated carriers of CMV infection plus the relevant HLA type in this cohort and an independent approximately 370-donor cohort. In the ex vivo response, HLA-C-restricted CMV-specific TCR beta clonotypes were dominant, and in two of eight donors the single most frequent clonotype came from this HLA-C-restricted group.

The sequencing here drew on cultured CD8+ T cells from PBMCs, taken from culture after CMV antigen stimulation. Recombination connected TRBV12-3 or TRBV12-4 to TRBJ1-5; the D gene is perhaps TRBD1, on 5 matching bases. This sequence was found in a human donor in good health (CMV status not recorded). Some clones in this sample may be carry-over from other donors' samples. Here the CDR3 is given as CASSLGGRAGQPQHF. The DNA sequence is given as TGTGCCAGCAGTTTAGGGGGCAGGGCTGGTCAGCCCCAGCATTTT.